The rows below give T cell receptor beta chains drawn from one sample of a study of shared clonotypes between healthy human individuals. TCRdb's copy holds only in-frame clones and misses some; the assay was immunoSEQ multiplex PCR. The table has approximately 980,000 clones, 76% seen once. The sequenced sample consisted of memory CD4+ T cells sorted from blood. The receptors here all came from a man aged 18-30 years in good health. The CDR3 runs from the conserved cysteine through the conserved F or W. The D gene is left open where the match is weak.

D: TRBD1
V: TRBV5-1
length: 15
CDR3: CASSSGQSSTDTQYF

D: NA
V: TRBV5-1
length: 12
CDR3: CASSSSRETQYF

D: TRBD2
V: TRBV6-1
length: 15
CDR3: CASTLTTSGEETQYF

D: TRBD1
V: TRBV5-4
length: 14
CDR3: CASSTGTDQETQYF

D: NA
V: TRBV5-1
length: 15
CDR3: CASSLDMGAIDEQYF

D: NA
V: TRBV9
length: 14
CDR3: CASSARTEAGELFF

D: NA
V: TRBV5-1
length: 13
CDR3: CASSPGSGNTIYF

D: TRBD1
V: TRBV6-5
length: 15
CDR3: CASSPGTVINYGYTF

D: TRBD1
V: TRBV5-1
length: 16
CDR3: CASSQPGQGFHTEAFF

D: NA
V: TRBV7-2
length: 15
CDR3: CASSLGLVYTDTQYF

D: NA
V: TRBV27
length: 14
CDR3: CASTVAHRNTEAFF

D: TRBD1
V: TRBV4-1
length: 16
CDR3: CASSQDEGQVYNEQFF

D: NA
V: TRBV30
length: 12
CDR3: CAWSPDRYTQYF

D: NA
V: TRBV4-1
length: 14
CDR3: CASSQDPRRNEQFF

D: NA
V: TRBV4-2
length: 13
CDR3: CASLGHDNSPLHF

D: NA
V: TRBV5-1
length: 17
CDR3: CASSLAQGGPNSYEQYF

D: TRBD1
V: TRBV6-1
length: 15
CDR3: CASSELGGVDYGYTF

D: TRBD2
V: TRBV29-1
length: 16
CDR3: CSVVPGTSGNTGELFF

D: TRBD1
V: TRBV28
length: 16
CDR3: CASSYGQAVVNQPQHF

D: TRBD1
V: TRBV28
length: 15
CDR3: CASRGAGGTRTEAFF

D: NA
V: TRBV11-2
length: 15
CDR3: CASSSTAGTGNTIYF

D: TRBD2
V: TRBV7-7
length: 14
CDR3: CASSLSGTPNEQFF

D: NA
V: TRBV5-1
length: 16
CDR3: CASSFGGEVLNTEAFF